This entry concerns a single T cell receptor (beta chain). It has no known antigen specificity. It has no much larger one-base neighbor in the sample; base qualities were not kept. The data were taken from a study of T cells in narcolepsy (dated 2018 in TCRdb). Looking at the study overall: Healthy control donors were enrolled in the study alongside patients who had narcolepsy type 1 or type 2 (NT1, NT2). The study sought autoreactive T cells targeting hypocretin neuron self-antigens (hypocretin, TRIB2) in narcolepsy patients, using TCR Vbeta sequencing to track clonotypes in blood and CSF.

Via the germline V gene, CDR1 is LGHNA and CDR2 YSLEER. Counted from cysteine to phenylalanine, this CDR3 has 17 amino acids. The CDR3 DNA has 51 bases and is translated from base 1. The V end gives up 3 bases and the J end 0 bases, leaving 9 bases in the junction not matched to a gene. The library came from the immunoSEQ multiplex PCR assay. Here the immuneACCESS table is served through TCRdb, limited to in-frame sequences with V and J called. Missing clones are a known gap in these copies; in checked studies unresolved V genes cover under half, and the rest lacks a known reason. In this sample the table shows 20,000 to 25,000 clones, about 90% of which occur a single time. Jointly, the top ten make up 0.9% to 1.2% of the sample. Study-level results and caveats: HCRT-specific and TRIB2-specific autoreactive clonotypes were highlighted in plots that compared CD4+ T cell clonotypes in CSF versus blood from the same patient. Certain blood memory CD4+ repertoires from patients and controls had no sequences that matched autoreactive T cell clones. Numbers of sequenced blood memory CD4+ clonotypes were comparable, with averages of some 40,000 in patients and about 35,000 in controls. According to the report, autoreactive clonotypes were detected serially in the blood of the same patients and of different patients, but not in healthy controls.

Memory CD4+ T cells were sorted ex vivo from peripheral blood of narcolepsy patients and healthy controls for TCR Vbeta sequencing. Source material: CD45RA- memory CD4+ T cells from PBMCs. This specimen's cell subset or site label, interpreted: memory T cells sorted ex vivo from peripheral blood. This sequence uses TRBV4-3 and TRBJ2-3; 7 central bases correspond to TRBD2. This receptor was identified in a human donor with narcolepsy. The bases are TGCGCCAGCAGCCAGCGGACTAGTGAACCTAGCACAGATACGCAGTATTTT. Its product reads: CASSQRTSEPSTDTQYF.